A single sample is the source of the 13 T cell receptor beta chains below, sequenced in a study of a mutant IDH1 vaccine in newly diagnosed glioma. The time point is: baseline, week 1 (first vaccination visit). The treatment here: pre-vaccination baseline after standard-of-care therapy. Sequencing used immunoSEQ multiplex PCR; TCRdb keeps in-frame clones, though not all of them. The table lists about 59,000 clones, about 91% of them singletons, with over 2.5% in the top ten. The sample here was PBMCs, taken from a glioma patient treated with radiotherapy, temozolomide or both. These receptors were obtained from a man aged 45-60 years with glioma.

This clone was found once. The chain combines TRBV2 with TRBJ1-5, with a weak D call TRBD1 (5 bases). CDR1 SNHLY and CDR2 FYNNEI come from the germline V gene. Trimming shortened V by 6 bases and J by 6 bases, and 12 bases separated the two germline ends. The CDR3 length is 13 residues. The CDR3 loop is CASSDREVQPQHF. In DNA, the CDR3 is TGTGCCAGCAGCGACAGAGAGGTTCAGCCCCAGCATTTT.

This clone was seen only a few times. The chain uses TRBV5-4 and TRBJ1-1; D is unclear. Per germline, CDR1 SGHNT and CDR2 YYREEE (reference sequence). Trimming stripped 2 bases from V and 1 base from J, with 6 bases between. This CDR3 is 13 amino acids long. The CDR3 loop reads CASSFGGNTEAFF. CDR3 DNA sequence: TGTGCCAGCAGCTTTGGAGGGAACACTGAAGCTTTCTTT.

This rearrangement joins TRBV7-9 to TRBJ2-2; the D is unclear. CDR3 length: 15 residues. V shed 0 bases and J shed 5 bases, with 10 bases lying between them. Germline CDR1 is SEHNR and CDR2 is FQNEAQ (reference sequence). The CDR3 loop reads CASSLALGETGELFF. The CDR3 DNA is TGTGCCAGCAGCTTAGCATTGGGTGAGACCGGGGAGCTGTTTTTT.

This chain links TRBV28 with TRBJ1-1; 8 nucleotides match TRBD1. The germline V gene has CDR1 MDHEN and CDR2 SYDVKM. V lost 11 bases, J lost 10 bases, and 6 bases stayed unmatched. The CDR3 extends over 10 amino acids. The DNA of the CDR3 is TGTGCCGGGGGTGACAGGGGAGCTTTCTTT. This encodes CAGGDRGAFF.

This clone was found once. The CDR3 is CASSRLPEGVETEAFF. The CDR3 DNA sequence: TGCGCCAGCAGCCGGCTCCCGGAGGGGGTTGAGACTGAAGCTTTCTTT. This sequence joins TRBV4-1 and TRBJ1-1; tentative D call: TRBD1 (6 bases). V lost 4 bases to trimming and J lost 5 bases, with 20 bases between them. The CDR3 consists of 16 residues. Germline CDR1 MGHRA, CDR2 YSYEKL.

V gene TRBV6-1 combines with J gene TRBJ1-2, with D perhaps TRBD1 (6 bases). Germline V CDR1 and CDR2: MNHNS, SASEGT. This CDR3 is 17 amino acids long. The germline V and J ends were trimmed by 4 bases and 8 bases, with 26 bases remaining between them. CDR3: CASSGVKSRGPGGGYTF. The CDR3 DNA follows: TGTGCCAGCAGTGGTGTGAAGTCCAGGGGTCCTGGGGGGGGCTACACCTTC.

This clone was seen once. The chain uses TRBV6-5 and TRBJ2-7; a possible D gene is TRBD1 (6 bases). CDR3 length equals 15 residues. Germline-derived CDR1 and CDR2 are MNHEY and SVGAGI. Trimming removed 0 bases from V and 2 bases from J, with 11 bases in between. CDR3 in DNA: TGTGCCAGCAGTTACTCGACAGGACCCCCCTACGAGCAGTACTTC. Translated: CASSYSTGPPYEQYF.

This clone was observed once. V usage is TRBV9 and J usage is TRBJ2-1; D remains ambiguous. The CDR3 contains 13 residues. Germline V gene lookup returns CDR1 SGDLS and CDR2 YYNGEE. V was trimmed by 0 bases and J by 5 bases, leaving 6 bases between them. The CDR3 sequence is CASSVGNDNEQFF. In DNA form, the CDR3 reads TGTGCCAGCAGCGTAGGGAACGACAATGAGCAGTTCTTC.

The CDR3 nucleotides are TGTGCCAGCAGCGTGACAGGTATGAACACTGAAGCTTTCTTT. This codes for CASSVTGMNTEAFF. This sequence joins TRBV5-8 and TRBJ1-1; a possible D gene is TRBD1 (6 bases). This CDR3 is built from 14 residues. Germline V CDR1 and CDR2: SGHTS, YDEGEE. V dropped 4 bases and J dropped 0 bases, with 10 bases sitting between them.

This clone occurred a few times. The gene calls are TRBV13 and TRBJ2-3; D call uncertain. The CDR3 is 15 residues long. Trimming left V 5 bases short and J 0 bases short, with 12 bases between. Germline V gene sequence: CDR1 PRHDT, CDR2 FYEKMQ (reference sequence). The chain's CDR3 is CASSRLATSTDTQYF. The CDR3, as DNA: TGTGCCAGCAGCCGCTTAGCTACTAGCACAGATACGCAGTATTTT.

This chain joins TRBV30 and TRBJ1-1; D call uncertain. The V end was cut by 7 bases, the J end by 0 bases, with 15 bases between. Germline loops: CDR1 GTSNPN, CDR2 SVGIG (reference sequence). The CDR3 has 14 amino acids. The CDR3 loop reads CASRLPVLNTEAFF. CDR3 DNA: TGTGCCTCCCGTCTTCCAGTCTTGAACACTGAAGCTTTCTTT. The variable domain in full, with the rest retrieved from reference TRBV30 and TRBJ1-1, is SQTIHQWPATLVQPVGSPLSLECTVEGTSNPNLYWYRQAAGRGLQLLFYSVGIGQISSEVPQNLSASRPQDRQFILSSKKLLLSDSGFYLCASRLPVLNTEAFFGQGTRLTVV.

V and J are TRBV28 and TRBJ2-7; 7 nucleotides match TRBD1. V gave up 3 bases and J gave up 0 bases; unmatched junction bases: 8. Germline V gives CDR1 MDHEN, CDR2 SYDVKM. The CDR3 loop spans 16 amino acids. The CDR3 DNA reads TGTGCCAGCAGTTTTCCCCGGACAGGACACTCCTACGAGCAGTACTTC. This translates into CASSFPRTGHSYEQYF.

In DNA, the CDR3 is TGTGCCTGGAGTGTTGGCGCGGGAGGAGATACGCAGTATTTT. This gives the protein CAWSVGAGGDTQYF. The chain couples TRBV30 to TRBJ2-3, with 8 bases identical to TRBD2. V was pared by 0 bases and J by 5 bases, with 4 bases of the junction left unmatched. The CDR3 loop spans 14 amino acids. The germline gives CDR1 GTSNPN, CDR2 SVGIG (reference sequence).